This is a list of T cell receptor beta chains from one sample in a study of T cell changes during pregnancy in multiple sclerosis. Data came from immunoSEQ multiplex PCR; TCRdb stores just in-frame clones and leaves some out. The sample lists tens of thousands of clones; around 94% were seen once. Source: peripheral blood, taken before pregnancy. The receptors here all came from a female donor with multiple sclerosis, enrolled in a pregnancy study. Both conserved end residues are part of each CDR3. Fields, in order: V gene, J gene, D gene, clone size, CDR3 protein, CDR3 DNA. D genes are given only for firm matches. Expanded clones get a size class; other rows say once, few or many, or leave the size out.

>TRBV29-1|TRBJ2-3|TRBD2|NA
CSVEGWGAGTTDTQYF
TGCAGCGTTGAAGGTTGGGGAGCGGGAACTACAGATACGCAGTATTTT
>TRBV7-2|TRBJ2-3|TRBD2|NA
CASSPRGLAGAADTQYF
TGTGCCAGCAGCCCCAGGGGACTAGCGGGAGCCGCAGATACGCAGTATTTT
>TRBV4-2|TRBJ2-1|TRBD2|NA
CASSQDPSGRKFNNEQFF
TGTGCCAGCAGCCAAGATCCTAGCGGGAGGAAATTTAACAATGAGCAGTTCTTC
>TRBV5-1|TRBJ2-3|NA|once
CASSQAKGDQLFSTDTQYF
TGCGCCAGCAGCCAGGCGAAGGGGGACCAACTTTTTAGCACAGATACGCAGTATTTT
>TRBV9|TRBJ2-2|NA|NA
CASSPSHRANTGELFF
TGTGCCAGCAGCCCTAGCCACAGGGCGAACACCGGGGAGCTGTTTTTT
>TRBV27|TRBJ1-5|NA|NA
CASSLGGAHQPQHF
TGTGCCAGCAGTTTAGGAGGGGCGCATCAGCCCCAGCATTTT
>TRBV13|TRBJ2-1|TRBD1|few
CASSQGQLLGSQQFF
TGTGCCAGCAGCCAGGGACAGCTCCTGGGTTCTCAGCAGTTCTTC
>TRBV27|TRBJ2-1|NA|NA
CASSLGLSSYNEQFF
TGTGCCAGCAGTTTAGGGCTTAGCTCCTACAATGAGCAGTTCTTC
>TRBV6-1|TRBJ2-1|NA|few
CASSEGTESYNEQFF
TGTGCCAGCAGTGAAGGGACAGAGTCCTACAATGAGCAGTTCTTC
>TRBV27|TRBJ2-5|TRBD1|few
CASSHRDSQETQYF
TGTGCCAGCAGTCACCGGGACAGTCAAGAGACCCAGTACTTC
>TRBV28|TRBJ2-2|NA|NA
CASFARRDMGNTGELFF
TGTGCCAGCTTCGCCCGCCGGGACATGGGGAACACCGGGGAGCTGTTTTTT
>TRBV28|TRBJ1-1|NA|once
CASSLFSVAAATEAFF
TGTGCCAGCAGTTTATTCTCAGTAGCTGCGGCGACTGAAGCTTTCTTT
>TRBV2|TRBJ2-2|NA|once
CASSEAYRAPTGELFF
TGTGCCAGCAGTGAAGCGTACAGGGCCCCCACCGGGGAGCTGTTTTTT
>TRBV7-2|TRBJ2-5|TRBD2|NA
CASSISNLGTSGQETQYF
TGTGCCAGCAGCATCTCCAACTTGGGGACTAGCGGGCAAGAGACCCAGTACTTC
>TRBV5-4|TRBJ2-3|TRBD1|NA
CASSFPRQGVRDTQYF
TGTGCCAGCAGCTTTCCCCGACAGGGTGTTCGAGATACGCAGTATTTT
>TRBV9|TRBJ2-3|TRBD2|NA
CASSGGGVQRGTQYF
TGTGCCAGCAGCGGCGGGGGGGTCCAAAGGGGGACGCAGTATTTT
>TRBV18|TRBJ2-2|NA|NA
CASSPDRAAVTGELFF
TGTGCCAGCTCACCGGACAGAGCGGCCGTCACCGGGGAGCTGTTTTTT
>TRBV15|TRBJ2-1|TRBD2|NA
CATSAGTSYSEQFF
TGTGCCACCAGCGCCGGGACTAGCTACAGTGAGCAGTTCTTC
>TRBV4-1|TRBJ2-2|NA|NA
CASSQVHTQYTGELFF
TGCGCCAGCAGCCAAGTTCACACGCAATACACCGGGGAGCTGTTTTTT
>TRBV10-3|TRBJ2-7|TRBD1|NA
CAIGDRGFYEQYF
TGTGCCATCGGGGACAGGGGGTTCTACGAGCAGTACTTC
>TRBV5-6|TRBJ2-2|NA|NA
CASSLVSRVNTGELFF
TGTGCCAGCAGCTTGGTTTCCAGGGTGAACACCGGGGAGCTGTTTTTT
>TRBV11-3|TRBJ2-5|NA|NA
CASSPRVPQETQYF
TGTGCCAGCAGCCCCAGGGTGCCCCAAGAGACCCAGTACTTC
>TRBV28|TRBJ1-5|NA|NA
CASSFSRQLNQPQHF
TGTGCCAGCAGTTTCTCCCGACAGCTCAATCAGCCCCAGCATTTT
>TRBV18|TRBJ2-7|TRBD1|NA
CASSPVRDSVYEQYF
TGTGCCAGCTCACCGGTCCGGGACAGTGTCTACGAGCAGTACTTC
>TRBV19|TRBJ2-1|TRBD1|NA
CASTRWDRGDHNEQFF
TGTGCCTCAACAAGGTGGGACAGGGGAGATCACAATGAGCAGTTCTTC
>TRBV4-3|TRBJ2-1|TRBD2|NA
CASSRLARYNEQFF
TGCGCCAGCAGCCGACTAGCGAGGTACAATGAGCAGTTCTTC
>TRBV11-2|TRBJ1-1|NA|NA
CASSLGPIRGRTEAFF
TGTGCCAGCAGCTTAGGCCCCATCCGGGGTCGGACTGAAGCTTTCTTT
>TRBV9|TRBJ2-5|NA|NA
CASSPRVLYDLETQYF
TGTGCCAGCAGCCCTCGGGTTTTATATGATCTAGAGACCCAGTACTTC
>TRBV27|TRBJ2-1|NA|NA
CASSGGVRDNEQFF
TGTGCCAGCAGTGGGGGCGTGAGAGACAATGAGCAGTTCTTC
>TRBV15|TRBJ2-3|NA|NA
CATSRDKYSQYF
TGTGCCACCAGCAGAGACAAGTACTCGCAGTATTTT
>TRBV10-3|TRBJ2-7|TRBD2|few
CAISEFGLAGELYEQYF
TGTGCCATCAGTGAGTTCGGACTAGCGGGAGAACTGTACGAGCAGTACTTC
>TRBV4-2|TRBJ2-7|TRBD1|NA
CASSQLAPGTGWRNEQYF
TGTGCCAGCAGCCAATTAGCCCCCGGGACAGGGTGGAGGAACGAGCAGTACTTC
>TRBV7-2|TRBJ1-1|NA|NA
CASSLKARGITEAFF
TGTGCCAGCAGCTTAAAGGCCCGGGGTATCACTGAAGCTTTCTTT
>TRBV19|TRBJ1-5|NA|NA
CASSDSPGLSNQPQHF
TGTGCCAGTAGTGACTCCCCAGGGTTAAGCAATCAGCCCCAGCATTTT
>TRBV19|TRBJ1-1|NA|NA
CASSIEGTARAEAFF
TGTGCCAGTAGTATAGAAGGCACTGCCCGGGCTGAAGCTTTCTTT
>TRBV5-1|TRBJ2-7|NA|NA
CASSLETALSYEQYF
TGCGCCAGCAGCTTGGAAACAGCCCTCTCCTACGAGCAGTACTTC
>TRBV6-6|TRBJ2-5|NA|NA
CASSYGQISRETQYF
TGTGCCAGCAGTTACGGTCAGATCTCGCGGGAGACCCAGTACTTC
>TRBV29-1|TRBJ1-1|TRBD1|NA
CSGWTGENTEAFF
TGCAGCGGGTGGACAGGGGAGAACACTGAAGCTTTCTTT
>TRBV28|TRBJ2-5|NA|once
CASSSRNTETQYF
TGTGCCAGCAGTTCGAGGAACACAGAGACCCAGTACTTC
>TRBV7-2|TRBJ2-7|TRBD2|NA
CASSLASGTSGRAGGYEQYF
TGTGCCAGCAGCTTAGCCTCCGGGACTAGCGGGAGGGCGGGTGGCTACGAGCAGTACTTC
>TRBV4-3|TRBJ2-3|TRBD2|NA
CASSQEQQREINTQYF
TGCGCCAGCAGCCAAGAGCAACAGCGGGAGATTAATACGCAGTATTTT
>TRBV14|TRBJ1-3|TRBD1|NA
CASSQDRGKTGNTIYF
TGTGCCAGCAGCCAAGACAGGGGGAAAACTGGAAACACCATATATTTT
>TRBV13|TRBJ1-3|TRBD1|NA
CASSYGTGPKRNTIYF
TGTGCCAGCAGCTATGGGACAGGGCCAAAAAGAAACACCATATATTTT
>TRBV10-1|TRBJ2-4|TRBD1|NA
CASSSPGQRESSQENIQYF
TGCGCCAGCAGTTCCCCGGGACAGAGGGAGTCTAGCCAGGAAAACATTCAGTACTTC
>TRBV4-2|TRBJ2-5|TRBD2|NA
CASSQGGTSGWGGETQYF
TGTGCCAGCAGCCAAGGTGGGACTAGCGGCTGGGGGGGAGAGACCCAGTACTTC
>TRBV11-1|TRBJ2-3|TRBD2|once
CASSFSLAGGMQYF
TGTGCCAGCAGCTTCTCACTAGCGGGAGGAATGCAGTATTTT
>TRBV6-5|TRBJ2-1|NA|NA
CASSYQPTGYNEQFF
TGTGCCAGCAGTTACCAGCCTACCGGGTACAATGAGCAGTTCTTC
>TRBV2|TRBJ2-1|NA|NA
CASSEGPLTYEGGPLF
TGTGCCAGCAGTGAAGGACCCTTAACCTATGAGGGCGGCCCTCTCTTC
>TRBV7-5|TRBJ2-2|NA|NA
CARSLEYLAQTPANTGELFF
TGTGCCAGAAGCTTAGAGTATCTAGCACAGACTCCCGCGAACACCGGGGAGCTGTTTTTT
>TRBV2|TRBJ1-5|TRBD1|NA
CASSASFTGGGQPQHF
TGTGCCAGCAGTGCATCCTTCACAGGGGGCGGTCAGCCCCAGCATTTT
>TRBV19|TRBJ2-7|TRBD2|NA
CASSIDHLGLAGDEQYF
TGTGCCAGTAGTATAGATCACCTTGGACTAGCGGGAGACGAGCAGTACTTC
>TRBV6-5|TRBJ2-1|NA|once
CASRPSGLLYNEQFF
TGTGCCAGCAGACCCAGCGGGCTACTATACAATGAGCAGTTCTTC
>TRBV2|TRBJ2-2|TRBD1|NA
CASSWDRAGTGELFF
TGTGCCAGCAGTTGGGACAGGGCGGGCACCGGGGAGCTGTTTTTT